Listed below are T cell receptor beta chains from one sample, sequenced in a study of cytomegalovirus exposure and HLA in healthy donors. Here immunoSEQ multiplex PCR was the method, and the copy in TCRdb shows in-frame clones only, minus some. Found here are a few hundred thousand clones, around nine tenths of them singletons; the top ten hold roughly 1.5%. Material: PBMCs. These receptors were collected from a girl aged 2 to 9 in good health and CMV-seronegative. The CDR3 runs from the conserved cysteine through the conserved F or W. The D gene is left open where the match is weak. Only part of the rows carry a size: once, few, many, or a class if the clone is expanded.

J	V	size	D	CDR3	DNA
TRBJ2-2	TRBV25-1	once	NA	CASSFSGSSGGLFF	TGTGCCAGCAGTTTCTCAGGGAGTTCCGGGGGGCTGTTTTTT
TRBJ1-2	TRBV6-6	NA	NA	CASSSLGGESNYGYTF	TGTGCCAGCAGTTCCCTCGGGGGGGAAAGTAACTATGGCTACACCTTC
TRBJ2-1	TRBV29-1	NA	NA	CSLQLTYNEQFF	TGCAGCTTACAGCTTACCTACAATGAGCAGTTCTTC
TRBJ1-1	TRBV29-1	few	NA	CSVEVGTANTEAFF	TGCAGCGTTGAAGTGGGGACTGCGAACACTGAAGCTTTCTTT
TRBJ2-7	TRBV14	NA	NA	CASSQEKGHLASYEQYF	TGTGCCAGCAGCCAAGAAAAGGGACACCTAGCCTCCTACGAGCAGTACTTC
TRBJ1-2	TRBV6-1	NA	TRBD1	CASSEGTGVNYGYTF	TGTGCCAGCAGTGAAGGGACAGGGGTAAACTATGGCTACACCTTC
TRBJ2-1	TRBV27	NA	TRBD1	CASRRDRGLYNEQFF	TGTGCCAGCAGGCGTGACAGGGGGCTATACAATGAGCAGTTCTTC
TRBJ1-5	TRBV6-5	NA	TRBD1	CASSYSGQGGSQHF	TGTGCCAGCAGTTACTCCGGACAGGGTGGTTCCCAGCATTTT
TRBJ2-5	TRBV29-1	NA	NA	CSVENLAEQETQYF	TGCAGCGTTGAAAATCTCGCGGAGCAAGAGACCCAGTACTTC
TRBJ1-1	TRBV28	few	NA	CASTQGIEAFF	TGTGCCAGCACCCAGGGGATTGAAGCTTTCTTT
TRBJ1-1	TRBV5-1	NA	TRBD1	CASSQGAETEAFF	TGCGCCAGCAGCCAGGGGGCTGAAACTGAAGCTTTCTTT
TRBJ1-5	TRBV30	NA	NA	CAWNRGGGQPQHF	TGTGCCTGGAATCGGGGAGGAGGACAGCCCCAGCATTTT
TRBJ1-1	TRBV7-8	once	TRBD1	CASSPPLTGPMSTEAFF	TGTGCCAGCAGCCCCCCTTTGACAGGGCCTATGAGCACTGAAGCTTTCTTT